Below are 25 T cell receptor beta chains sequenced from a single sample in a study of blood T cell repertoires in COVID-19. The data were produced by immunoSEQ multiplex PCR, yet TCRdb's version contains in-frame clones alone and is incomplete. The sample has around 150,000 clones; about 83% are singletons. The material sequenced was peripheral blood. The source is a man aged 25-45 years with COVID-19, enrolled during active disease.

The V and J genes are TRBV30 and TRBJ2-3; a weak D match, TRBD1 (6 bases). V lost 5 bases and J lost 4, with 13 bases in between. CDR1 is GTSNPN and CDR2 is SVGIG in the germline V gene (reference sequence). This CDR3 contains 13 residues. CDR3 DNA: TGTGCCTGGGAACAGGGTATTGCAGATACGCAGTATTTT. Protein: CAWEQGIADTQYF.

This clone was observed a few times. The gene calls are TRBV19 and TRBJ2-1, with TRBD2 as a possible D gene (5 bases). Germline V gene lookup returns CDR1 LNHDA and CDR2 SQIVND (reference sequence). Deletions cut 1 base from V and 8 bases from J, with 21 bases between. This CDR3 has 17 amino acids. The DNA of the CDR3 is TGTGCCAGTAGTATAGTTGGAGGAATGGGCCGGAGCCATGAGCAGTTCTTC. This sequence encodes CASSIVGGMGRSHEQFF.

The V and J genes are TRBV18 and TRBJ1-4; D is unclear. CDR3 size: 15 residues. Looked up from germline, CDR1 is KGHSH and CDR2 is LQKENI. Trimming stripped 6 bases from V and 5 bases from J, with 16 bases between. The CDR3 sequence is CASSPRSPGNEKLFF. The CDR3 nucleotides read TGTGCCAGCTCTCCTAGGAGCCCCGGGAATGAAAAACTGTTTTTT.

The V and J genes are TRBV12-3 or TRBV12-4 and TRBJ1-1, with D unresolved. CDR3 length equals 13 residues. V lost 5 bases, J lost 7 bases, and 14 bases lay in between. CDR3 in DNA: TGTGCCAGCAGTATGGATACAAGAGGTGAAGCTTTCTTT. Protein: CASSMDTRGEAFF.

V gene TRBV29-1 combines with J gene TRBJ2-5; perhaps TRBD1 as D (5 bases). Looked up from germline, CDR1 is SQVTM and CDR2 is ANQGSEA. The CDR3 is 13 residues long. Deletions cut 4 bases from V and 2 bases from J, with 11 bases between. CDR3 in amino acids: CSVVGLGQETQYF. The DNA of the CDR3 is TGCAGCGTTGTGGGGCTAGGACAAGAGACCCAGTACTTC.

The chain joins TRBV24-1 to TRBJ1-2, with no clear D. The CDR3 has 13 amino acids. Trimming left V 2 bases short and J 10 bases short, with 13 bases between. Germline V gene lookup returns CDR1 KGHDR and CDR2 SFDVKD. CDR3 nucleotides: TGTGCCACCAGTGATTACACAGAGAGGGACTACACCTTC. Protein product: CATSDYTERDYTF.

The J gene is TRBJ1-4, the V gene TRBV28; 7 bases align to TRBD1. The germline CDR1 and CDR2 sequences are MDHEN and SYDVKM. The CDR3 has 14 amino acids. V was pared by 6 bases and J by 8 bases, with 9 bases of the junction left unmatched. The CDR3 spells CASSLTGVQEKLFF. The CDR3 DNA follows: TGTGCCAGCAGCCTAACAGGGGTTCAGGAAAAACTGTTTTTT.

V is TRBV18 and J is TRBJ1-1; D remains ambiguous. CDR3 length: 12 residues. CDR1 and CDR2 from the germline V gene are KGHSH and LQKENI. V dropped 3 bases and J dropped 7 bases, with 9 bases sitting between them. DNA of the CDR3: TGTGCCAGCTCACCGGGAGCGGGTGAAGCTTTCTTT. Protein product: CASSPGAGEAFF.

The chain couples TRBV19 to TRBJ2-1; 8 nucleotides agree with TRBD1. The CDR3 totals 14 residues. Germline CDR1 LNHDA, CDR2 SQIVND (reference sequence). With 10 bases clipped from V and 9 bases from J, the junction kept 14 bases outside the gene matches. In DNA, the CDR3 is TGTGCCACCGAGGAGAGGACAGGGTTGGGTGAGCAGTTCTTC. It encodes CATEERTGLGEQFF.

The chain carries TRBV4-1 and TRBJ2-7; 7 bases match TRBD1. The germline gives CDR1 MGHRA, CDR2 YSYEKL. The ends lost 0 bases at V and 3 bases at J; junction bases unmatched: 14. CDR3 length equals 18 residues. Here the CDR3 reads CASSQEPGGQLKRYEQYF. The DNA of the CDR3 is TGCGCCAGCAGCCAAGAGCCTGGGGGACAGCTGAAACGCTACGAGCAGTACTTC.

This clone was observed a single time. V usage is TRBV28 and J usage is TRBJ2-1; 11 bases are a match to TRBD2. V was pared by 4 bases and J by 4 bases, with 6 bases of the junction left unmatched. The CDR3 length is 16 residues. CDR1 and CDR2 (germline): MDHEN, SYDVKM. In DNA form, the CDR3 reads TGTGCCAGCAGTTCGCCCGGGACTAGCGGATACAATGAGCAGTTCTTC. Translating it yields CASSSPGTSGYNEQFF.

The chain recombines TRBV7-8 with TRBJ1-2; D unclear. The CDR3 sequence is 14 residues long. V lost 1 base, J lost 5 bases, and 11 bases lay in between. Germline loops: CDR1 SGHVS, CDR2 FQNEAQ. For the CDR3, the DNA is TGTGCCAGCAGCTTAGAGCCGTTTAGTTATGGCTACACCTTC. Translation: CASSLEPFSYGYTF.

This chain uses TRBV6-2 or TRBV6-3 with TRBJ1-1; no definite D call. CDR3 length: 15 amino acids. Trimming pared 5 bases from V and 1 base from J, leaving 14 bases between. Germline V CDR1 and CDR2: MNHEY, SVGEGT. The CDR3 protein is CASSPGPIRNTEAFF. CDR3 nucleotide sequence: TGTGCCAGCAGTCCAGGCCCAATCAGGAACACTGAAGCTTTCTTT.

The genes are TRBV29-1 and TRBJ1-1; possibly TRBD1 for D (6 bases). In germline, CDR1 is SQVTM, CDR2 ANQGSEA. This CDR3 contains 13 residues. V was cut by 5 bases and J by 1 base, with 11 bases left in between. CDR3 sequence: CSVRKGQNTEAFF. CDR3 in DNA: TGCAGCGTTAGAAAGGGACAGAACACTGAAGCTTTCTTT.

J is TRBJ2-1 and V is TRBV11-3; possibly TRBD1 for D (5 bases). CDR3 length: 14 amino acids. The V end lost 0 bases, the J end lost 9 bases, and 12 bases lay between the germline ends. Germline V gene data show CDR1 as SGHNT and CDR2 as YENEEA. The CDR3 reads CASSLEDAGSEQFF. In nucleotides, the CDR3 is TGTGCCAGCAGCTTAGAAGATGCAGGGTCTGAGCAGTTCTTC. Full variable domain (outside the CDR3, taken from reference TRBV11-3 and TRBJ2-1): EAGVVQSPRYKIIEKKQPVAFWCNPISGHNTLYWYLQNLGQGPELLIRYENEEAVDDSQLPKDRFSAERLKGVDSTLKIQPAELGDSAVYLCASSLEDAGSEQFFGPGTRLTVL.

The chain employs TRBV14 and TRBJ2-4; TRBD2 matches at 9 bases. CDR3 length: 18 amino acids. J lost 1 base, V lost 4 bases, and 11 bases had no gene match. Germline V gene sequence: CDR1 SGHDN, CDR2 FVKESK. CDR3 protein: CASSPLSAGGMAKNIQYF. As DNA, the CDR3 is TGTGCCAGCAGCCCCCTCTCGGCGGGAGGGATGGCCAAAAACATTCAGTACTTC.

The CDR3 DNA follows: TGTGCCAGCAGCCCCAGCAGGACGGGATTTCGCACAGATACGCAGTATTTT. Amino acids: CASSPSRTGFRTDTQYF. V is TRBV3-1 (or the pseudogene TRBV3-2) and J is TRBJ2-3; D may be TRBD2 (5 bases). Trimming shortened V by 4 bases and J by 1 base, and 18 bases separated the two germline ends. Germline CDR1 and CDR2: LGHDT and YNNKEL (reference sequence). CDR3 size: 17 residues.

This sequence joins TRBV24-1 and TRBJ2-7; 9 positions agree with TRBD2. CDR3 length: 16 amino acids. The J segment lost 2 bases and the V segment lost 4 bases, leaving 8 bases of the junction unmatched. Germline loops: CDR1 KGHDR, CDR2 SFDVKD. CDR3 sequence reads: CATSDRTSGPPYEQYF. DNA of the CDR3: TGTGCCACCAGTGACCGAACTAGCGGGCCTCCCTACGAGCAGTACTTC.

The rearrangement links TRBV2 to TRBJ2-7; TRBD2 matches 7 bases. This CDR3 contains 11 residues. CDR1 is SNHLY and CDR2 is FYNNEI in the germline V gene. Trimming removed 8 bases from V and 6 bases from J; junction bases left unmatched: 4. CDR3 sequence: CASGAGAEQYF. CDR3 DNA sequence: TGTGCCAGCGGTGCGGGAGCCGAGCAGTACTTC.

The rearrangement links TRBV27 to TRBJ2-7; 7 nucleotides align to TRBD1. In germline, CDR1 is MNHEY, CDR2 SMNVEV (reference sequence). The CDR3 spans 15 residues. V lost 3 bases and J lost 9; bases outside the gene matches: 14. The CDR3 reads CASSLARGQSSGQYF. The CDR3 DNA reads TGTGCCAGCAGTTTGGCCCGGGGACAGAGCTCAGGGCAGTACTTC.

V gene TRBV12-5 combines with J gene TRBJ2-3; D is undetermined. Trimming shortened V by 1 base and J by 2 bases, and 13 bases separated the two germline ends. The CDR3 consists of 16 residues. Germline V lookup: CDR1 LGHNT, CDR2 FRNRAP. The DNA for the CDR3 is TGTGCTAGTGGTTTGGAAGCGAGTCTTACCACAGATACGCAGTATTTT. As protein: CASGLEASLTTDTQYF.

The V and J genes are TRBV7-9 and TRBJ2-3, with a tentative D call TRBD2 (6 bases). CDR1 and CDR2 from the germline V gene are SEHNR and FQNEAQ (reference sequence). This CDR3 is built from 18 residues. Trimming shortened V by 2 bases and J by 0 bases, and 18 bases separated the two germline ends. CDR3 in amino acids: CASSLRLPMRGSTDTQYF. In DNA, the CDR3 is TGTGCCAGCAGCTTAAGGTTACCCATGCGGGGCAGCACAGATACGCAGTATTTT.

This clone turned up a few times. The V and J genes are TRBV30 and TRBJ1-4, with TRBD1 identical over 7 bases. This CDR3 is built from 14 residues. V was clipped by 2 bases and J by 8 bases; unmatched bases: 8. CDR1 GTSNPN and CDR2 SVGIG come from the germline V gene (reference sequence). The CDR3 reads CAWSLQGVREKLFF. CDR3 nucleotides: TGTGCCTGGAGTCTCCAGGGGGTTCGGGAAAAACTGTTTTTT.

This chain links TRBV6-5 with TRBJ2-4, with TRBD1 matching over 7 bases. The CDR3 runs 13 residues. The V gene's germline CDR1 is MNHEY and CDR2 SVGAGI. V lost 4 bases and J lost 7; bases outside the gene matches: 4. CDR3 sequence (DNA): TGTGCCAGCAGTTTCGACAGGGCGAACATTCAGTACTTC. Its translation: CASSFDRANIQYF.

This clone was detected only once. This rearrangement joins TRBV19 to TRBJ2-5, with 8 bases lining up with TRBD1. Germline V gene lookup returns CDR1 LNHDA and CDR2 SQIVND (reference sequence). The CDR3 totals 15 residues. The trim removed 5 bases at V and 2 bases at J, leaving 7 bases unmatched. The CDR3 here is CASSARGLRQETQYF. The CDR3 bases are TGTGCCAGTAGTGCCAGGGGGCTACGTCAAGAGACCCAGTACTTC.